A selection of T cell receptor beta chains follows, all from one sample in a study of PD-L1 blockade in urothelial cancer. TCRdb's copy holds only in-frame clones and misses some; the assay was immunoSEQ multiplex PCR. The sample yields around 41,000 clones, roughly four fifths seen once. The sequencing used PBMCs, collected around atezolizumab (anti-PD-L1) treatment. These receptors all stem from a man in his sixties with urothelial cancer. CDR3s include the opening cysteine and the closing phenylalanine or tryptophan. Fields, in order: V gene, clone size, J gene, D gene, CDR3 protein, CDR3 DNA. D genes are given only for firm matches. Only some rows state a clone size, as once, few, many or a class for expanded clones.

V gene: TRBV9; clone size: NA; J gene: TRBJ2-2; D gene: TRBD2; CDR3 protein: CASSRTSHTGELFF; CDR3 DNA: TGTGCCAGCAGCCGGACTAGCCACACCGGGGAGCTGTTTTTT
V gene: TRBV9; clone size: NA; J gene: TRBJ2-3; D gene: TRBD2; CDR3 protein: CASSGNSGGSTDTQYF; CDR3 DNA: TGTGCCAGCAGCGGAAATAGCGGGGGGAGCACAGATACGCAGTATTTT
V gene: TRBV11-1; clone size: NA; J gene: TRBJ1-6; D gene: TRBD1; CDR3 protein: CASSPGTGDYNSPLHF; CDR3 DNA: TGTGCCAGCAGCCCCGGGACAGGGGATTATAATTCACCCCTCCACTTT
V gene: TRBV28; clone size: NA; J gene: TRBJ1-2; D gene: TRBD1; CDR3 protein: CASTVGGTVYGYTF; CDR3 DNA: TGTGCCAGCACCGTTGGGGGGACAGTGTATGGCTACACCTTC
V gene: TRBV5-1; clone size: NA; J gene: TRBJ2-3; D gene: TRBD2; CDR3 protein: CASSRGGSGGADTQYF; CDR3 DNA: TGCGCCAGCAGCCGGGGAGGTAGCGGGGGGGCAGATACGCAGTATTTT
V gene: TRBV28; clone size: NA; J gene: TRBJ2-7; D gene: NA; CDR3 protein: CATCGGDRPTSVQYF; CDR3 DNA: TGTGCCACTTGTGGGGGGGACAGGCCGACGTCGGTGCAGTACTTC
V gene: TRBV7-6; clone size: NA; J gene: TRBJ2-5; D gene: NA; CDR3 protein: CASSLGGRSETQYF; CDR3 DNA: TGTGCCAGCAGCTTAGGTGGCAGGTCTGAGACCCAGTACTTC
V gene: TRBV10-3; clone size: NA; J gene: TRBJ1-6; D gene: NA; CDR3 protein: CAISALNSPLHF; CDR3 DNA: TGTGCCATCAGTGCCCTAAATTCACCCCTCCACTTT
V gene: TRBV30; clone size: NA; J gene: TRBJ1-2; D gene: NA; CDR3 protein: CAHDRNYGYTF; CDR3 DNA: TGTGCCCATGACAGGAACTATGGCTACACCTTC
V gene: TRBV30; clone size: NA; J gene: TRBJ1-5; D gene: TRBD1; CDR3 protein: CAFKGTGNQPQHF; CDR3 DNA: TGTGCCTTCAAGGGGACAGGGAATCAGCCCCAGCATTTT
V gene: TRBV4-2; clone size: NA; J gene: TRBJ2-2; D gene: TRBD2; CDR3 protein: CASSQARAGGRELFF; CDR3 DNA: TGTGCCAGCAGCCAAGCCCGAGCGGGGGGCAGGGAGCTGTTTTTT
V gene: TRBV7-2; clone size: NA; J gene: TRBJ2-7; D gene: NA; CDR3 protein: CASSPEHGYEQYF; CDR3 DNA: TGTGCCAGCAGCCCGGAGCATGGCTACGAGCAGTACTTC
V gene: TRBV9; clone size: once; J gene: TRBJ1-1; D gene: NA; CDR3 protein: CASSVLSGVLDTEAFF; CDR3 DNA: TGTGCCAGCAGCGTACTTAGCGGGGTCTTGGACACTGAAGCTTTCTTT
V gene: TRBV7-6; clone size: NA; J gene: TRBJ1-2; D gene: NA; CDR3 protein: CASSLGPGAGYTF; CDR3 DNA: TGTGCCAGCAGCTTAGGTCCAGGGGCTGGCTACACCTTC
V gene: TRBV2; clone size: NA; J gene: TRBJ1-3; D gene: NA; CDR3 protein: CASSEDFSGNTIYF; CDR3 DNA: TGTGCCAGCAGCGAGGATTTCTCTGGAAACACCATATATTTT
V gene: TRBV2; clone size: NA; J gene: TRBJ1-5; D gene: NA; CDR3 protein: CASSEGGTSNQPQHF; CDR3 DNA: TGTGCCAGCAGTGAAGGTGGGACAAGCAATCAGCCCCAGCATTTT
V gene: TRBV6-8; clone size: NA; J gene: TRBJ2-7; D gene: NA; CDR3 protein: CASSHGKAYEQYF; CDR3 DNA: TGTGCCAGCAGTCACGGGAAGGCATACGAGCAGTACTTC
V gene: TRBV2; clone size: NA; J gene: TRBJ1-2; D gene: NA; CDR3 protein: CASSEGRIYGYTF; CDR3 DNA: TGTGCCAGCAGTGAGGGCCGGATCTATGGCTACACCTTC
V gene: TRBV10-1; clone size: NA; J gene: TRBJ2-3; D gene: TRBD2; CDR3 protein: CASSPGLAGGWSTDTQYF; CDR3 DNA: TGCGCCAGCAGCCCCGGACTAGCGGGGGGCTGGAGCACAGATACGCAGTATTTT
V gene: TRBV13; clone size: NA; J gene: TRBJ2-7; D gene: NA; CDR3 protein: CASSASEGEQYF; CDR3 DNA: TGTGCCAGCAGCGCCAGTGAGGGAGAGCAGTACTTC
V gene: TRBV2; clone size: NA; J gene: TRBJ1-1; D gene: NA; CDR3 protein: CASGGGFTEAFF; CDR3 DNA: TGTGCCAGCGGGGGGGGATTCACTGAAGCTTTCTTT
V gene: TRBV5-1; clone size: once; J gene: TRBJ2-2; D gene: NA; CDR3 protein: CASSLVGTGELFF; CDR3 DNA: TGCGCCAGCAGCTTGGTCGGGACCGGGGAGCTGTTTTTT
V gene: TRBV5-4; clone size: NA; J gene: TRBJ1-1; D gene: NA; CDR3 protein: CASSLSPLRTWANTEAFF; CDR3 DNA: TGTGCCAGCAGCTTGTCACCCCTCCGCACGTGGGCCAACACTGAAGCTTTCTTT
V gene: TRBV5-1; clone size: NA; J gene: TRBJ2-3; D gene: TRBD1; CDR3 protein: CASSTGQGTDTQYF; CDR3 DNA: TGCGCCAGCAGCACAGGACAGGGCACAGATACGCAGTATTTT
V gene: TRBV5-1; clone size: NA; J gene: TRBJ2-5; D gene: NA; CDR3 protein: CASSATSAGAVRTQYF; CDR3 DNA: TGCGCCAGCAGCGCCACTAGCGCGGGGGCCGTTCGGACCCAGTACTTC
V gene: TRBV19; clone size: few; J gene: TRBJ1-2; D gene: NA; CDR3 protein: CASSPNRDGYTF; CDR3 DNA: TGTGCCAGTAGTCCCAACAGGGACGGCTACACCTTC
V gene: TRBV5-6; clone size: NA; J gene: TRBJ2-2; D gene: TRBD2; CDR3 protein: CASTPYSGGPPGELFF; CDR3 DNA: TGTGCCAGCACGCCGTATTCGGGGGGGCCGCCCGGGGAGCTGTTTTTT
V gene: TRBV6-1; clone size: NA; J gene: TRBJ1-6; D gene: TRBD1; CDR3 protein: CASNRDRINSPLHF; CDR3 DNA: TGTGCCAGCAACCGGGACAGGATAAATTCACCCCTCCACTTT
V gene: TRBV6-6; clone size: NA; J gene: TRBJ1-3; D gene: TRBD1; CDR3 protein: CASIQGQLSGNTIYF; CDR3 DNA: TGTGCCAGCATCCAGGGACAGCTCTCTGGAAACACCATATATTTT
V gene: TRBV28; clone size: NA; J gene: TRBJ2-5; D gene: NA; CDR3 protein: CASSSRESQETQYF; CDR3 DNA: TGTGCCAGCAGTTCCCGGGAAAGCCAAGAGACCCAGTACTTC
V gene: TRBV27; clone size: few; J gene: TRBJ1-6; D gene: TRBD1; CDR3 protein: CASRLQGNSPLHF; CDR3 DNA: TGTGCCAGCAGGTTACAGGGGAATTCACCCCTCCACTTT
V gene: TRBV5-1; clone size: once; J gene: TRBJ2-7; D gene: TRBD2; CDR3 protein: CASSPRTSGDYEQYF; CDR3 DNA: TGCGCCAGCAGCCCCAGGACTAGCGGGGACTACGAGCAGTACTTC
V gene: TRBV28; clone size: NA; J gene: TRBJ1-2; D gene: NA; CDR3 protein: CASSLGGFGGYTF; CDR3 DNA: TGTGCCAGCAGCCTCGGGGGGTTTGGCGGCTACACCTTC
V gene: TRBV5-1; clone size: NA; J gene: TRBJ1-4; D gene: TRBD1; CDR3 protein: CASSLAGQSNEKLFF; CDR3 DNA: TGCGCCAGCAGCTTGGCGGGACAGTCTAATGAAAAACTGTTTTTT
V gene: TRBV5-1; clone size: NA; J gene: TRBJ1-2; D gene: NA; CDR3 protein: CASSSGQSMDGYTF; CDR3 DNA: TGCGCCAGCAGCTCCGGACAATCTATGGATGGCTACACCTTC
V gene: TRBV2; clone size: NA; J gene: TRBJ1-6; D gene: TRBD1; CDR3 protein: CASSAQKDRGLSPLHF; CDR3 DNA: TGTGCCAGCAGTGCACAAAAGGACAGGGGGTTATCACCCCTCCACTTT
V gene: TRBV5-1; clone size: NA; J gene: TRBJ2-5; D gene: NA; CDR3 protein: CASSQTGIGETQYF; CDR3 DNA: TGCGCCAGCAGCCAAACAGGGATTGGAGAGACCCAGTACTTC
V gene: TRBV13; clone size: NA; J gene: TRBJ2-5; D gene: NA; CDR3 protein: CASSTRSDTGGATQYF; CDR3 DNA: TGTGCCAGCAGCACCCGATCGGACACCGGCGGTGCGACCCAGTACTTC
V gene: TRBV4-1; clone size: NA; J gene: TRBJ2-5; D gene: TRBD2; CDR3 protein: CASSQSLAGGQETQYF; CDR3 DNA: TGCGCCAGCAGCCAATCATTAGCGGGGGGACAAGAGACCCAGTACTTC
V gene: TRBV5-1; clone size: NA; J gene: TRBJ2-1; D gene: NA; CDR3 protein: CASSSDSLNEQFF; CDR3 DNA: TGCGCCAGCAGCTCGGACAGCCTCAATGAGCAGTTCTTC
V gene: TRBV5-4; clone size: NA; J gene: TRBJ2-7; D gene: TRBD2; CDR3 protein: CASSPTSSGKSYEQYF; CDR3 DNA: TGTGCCAGCAGCCCGACGTCTAGCGGGAAATCCTACGAGCAGTACTTC
V gene: TRBV6-6; clone size: NA; J gene: TRBJ1-6; D gene: NA; CDR3 protein: CASSSGRPPLHF; CDR3 DNA: TGTGCCAGCAGTTCGGGGAGGCCACCCCTCCACTTT
V gene: TRBV5-4; clone size: NA; J gene: TRBJ2-7; D gene: NA; CDR3 protein: CASSLDRDFGEQYF; CDR3 DNA: TGTGCCAGCAGCTTGGACCGGGACTTCGGAGAGCAGTACTTC
V gene: TRBV7-9; clone size: NA; J gene: TRBJ1-2; D gene: NA; CDR3 protein: CASSLDAGDGLTF; CDR3 DNA: TGTGCCAGCAGCTTAGACGCGGGCGACGGTCTCACCTTC
V gene: TRBV5-4; clone size: NA; J gene: TRBJ1-3; D gene: TRBD1; CDR3 protein: CASSFMTGPGNTIYF; CDR3 DNA: TGTGCCAGCAGCTTTATGACAGGGCCTGGAAACACCATATATTTT
V gene: TRBV6-4; clone size: NA; J gene: TRBJ2-6; D gene: TRBD1; CDR3 protein: CASSAGTGLSGANVLTF; CDR3 DNA: TGTGCCAGCAGCGCCGGGACAGGGTTGTCCGGGGCCAACGTCCTGACTTTC
V gene: TRBV7-2; clone size: NA; J gene: TRBJ1-2; D gene: NA; CDR3 protein: CASSLGLADYGYTF; CDR3 DNA: TGTGCCAGCAGCTTAGGCCTCGCAGACTATGGCTACACCTTC
V gene: TRBV19; clone size: once; J gene: TRBJ1-5; D gene: NA; CDR3 protein: CASSIGQKNQPQHF; CDR3 DNA: TGTGCCAGTAGTATCGGACAGAAGAATCAGCCCCAGCATTTT
V gene: TRBV5-1; clone size: NA; J gene: TRBJ2-2; D gene: NA; CDR3 protein: CASSLAQGTGELFF; CDR3 DNA: TGCGCCAGCAGCTTGGCTCAGGGCACCGGGGAGCTGTTTTTT
V gene: TRBV29-1; clone size: NA; J gene: TRBJ2-7; D gene: TRBD1; CDR3 protein: CSVRRDRNYEQYF; CDR3 DNA: TGCAGCGTCCGTCGGGACAGAAACTACGAGCAGTACTTC
V gene: TRBV6-1; clone size: few; J gene: TRBJ1-6; D gene: TRBD1; CDR3 protein: CASSDDRGRNSPLHF; CDR3 DNA: TGTGCCAGCAGTGATGACAGGGGACGTAATTCACCCCTCCACTTT
V gene: TRBV2; clone size: NA; J gene: TRBJ2-3; D gene: TRBD2; CDR3 protein: CAAGRGVLTSTDTQYF; CDR3 DNA: TGTGCCGCCGGCCGGGGGGTCCTGACTAGCACAGATACGCAGTATTTT
V gene: TRBV21-1; clone size: NA; J gene: TRBJ1-2; D gene: NA; CDR3 protein: CASSKRGTGYYGYTF; CDR3 DNA: TGTGCCAGCAGCAAAAGGGGGACGGGGTACTATGGCTACACCTTC